This T cell receptor gamma chain originates from a study of γδ T cells in repeated Plasmodium falciparum infection. Study-wide background: Malaria-naive adults were infected with P. falciparum NF54 four times over about 600 days. Malian samples came from no-transmission periods or across acute febrile malaria episodes. Each infection was followed by sampling at 21 days, plus baseline and some pre-infection draws.

Gammadelta T cells were flow-sorted from PBMC into Vgamma9/Vdelta2+ and Vdelta2-negative populations for bulk analysis. Germline V lookup: CDR1 GITISATS, CDR2 ISYDGTV (reference sequence). V shed 12 bases, J shed 6 bases, and the junction held 20 bases outside the gene matches. This CDR3 comprises 18 residues. TCRdb reprocessed the multiplex PCR reads through CATT. The sample yields 28,000 or so gamma-chain clones, 1.4% to 1.5% seen once. Findings and limits, study-wide: Over time and infection, Vgamma9/Vdelta2+ repertoires remained highly stable and polyclonal.

This clone was seen a handful of times. Its target is unknown. The origin of this receptor is a pool of human donors (malaria-infected and uninfected, not separated). The chain is built from TRGV9 and TRGJP. No J segment appears in TCRdb, so it was assigned here by matching the sequence to germline. Sample: gamma-delta T cells from blood. The CDR3 protein is CAGGEGQESELGKKIKVF. The CDR3 coding sequence is TGTGCCGGGGGGGAGGGGCAGGAATCAGAGTTGGGCAAAAAAATCAAGGTATTT.